Sequencing of this T cell receptor (beta chain) was carried out in a study of CD8+CD57+ T cells in acquired aplastic anemia. Study at large: Yields of DNA that came from sorted CD4+ and CD8+ cells averaged around 3 ug. The study obtained 10 million to 12 million reads on average for CD4+ cells from healthy donors. Study findings and constraints: Common to patients and controls were around 30 CD8+ CDR3 sequences. Patients and healthy controls showed no significant CD8+ Simpson's diversity difference.

Both TCR beta VDJ combination and CDR3 sequence profiling were carried out. Genomic DNA was the template for this profiling. TCRdb itself ran the reads through MiXCR, one entry per CDR3 protein. The sample gives hundreds of thousands of distinct CDR3 sequences, 55% to 70% of which show up once; 4% is in the top ten. CDR3 length: 17 residues. Germline V CDR1 and CDR2: SEHNR, FQNEAQ (reference sequence). The V gene lost 7 bases and the J gene lost 13 bases, with 29 bases spanning the gap. Details on this clonotype: Its antigen remains unknown.

This clonotype originated in a human donor in good health, serving as a control. The V and J genes are TRBV7-9 and TRBJ2-6, with D possibly TRBD2 on 6 matching bases. Sequenced sample: sorted CD4+, CD8+, or CD8+CD57+ T cells (not recorded which) from PBMCs. DNA for the CDR3: TGTGCCAGCACCCATACGGGGGAGAGCTATTGGTCCGGGGTCCTGACTTTC. Protein sequence: CASTHTGESYWSGVLTF. Variable domain in full (rest from reference TRBV7-9 and TRBJ2-6): DTGVSQNPRHKITKRGQNVTFRCDPISEHNRLYWYRQTLGQGPEFLTYFQNEAQLEKSRLLSDRFSAERPKGSFSTLEIQRTEQGDSAMYLCASTHTGESYWSGVLTFGAGSRLTVL.